This T cell receptor (beta chain) comes out of a study of shared clonotypes between healthy human individuals. Study context: Each donor had three CD4 naive, three CD4 memory, two CD8 naive and one CD8 memory plate.

Only one count was recorded for this clone. The CDR3 extends over 13 amino acids. Trimming pared 5 bases from V and 6 bases from J, leaving 11 bases between. CDR1 and CDR2 from the germline V gene are MNHEY and SMNVEV (reference sequence). The method was immunoSEQ multiplex PCR; TCRdb's version includes in-frame clones alone and lacks a portion of them. The sample shows hundreds of thousands of clones, about 95% of them seen only once. CD45RO-negative CD8 cells positively selected for CCR7 made up the naive population, which excluded terminally differentiated effector memory CD45RA+ cells. This TCR derives from a woman aged 25 to 45 in good health. Sequencing was performed on naive CD8+ T cells sorted from blood. The chain is built from TRBV27 and TRBJ1-5; D gene ambiguous. CDR3: CASSIWATQPQHF. The CDR3 bases are TGTGCCAGCAGTATCTGGGCGACTCAGCCCCAGCATTTT.